This T cell receptor (beta chain) was sequenced for a study of graft-versus-host responses after intestinal transplantation. The CDR3 spans 15 residues. Germline V gene data show CDR1 as SNHLY and CDR2 as FYNNEI. V gave up 4 bases and J gave up 10 bases; unmatched junction bases: 12. From the graft tissue, intraepithelial and lamina propria lymphocytes were released through processing. The protocol was immunoSEQ multiplex PCR, while the TCRdb copy is restricted to in-frame clones and leaves out a portion. The data contain some 20,000 clones, approximately 79% of them singletons. Specimen: ileum tissue, collected approximately 20 days after intestinal transplant. The source is a human patient who received an intestinal transplant, so some T cells may come from the graft donor. The J gene is TRBJ2-1, the V gene TRBV2, with 8 nucleotides matching TRBD2. The CDR3, as DNA: TGTGCCAGCAGTGTGGGGTCGGGAGGGGTCGGGGAGCAGTTCTTC. Its protein product is CASSVGSGGVGEQFF.